These 21 T cell receptor beta chains share one sample of origin, sequenced in a study of cytotoxic CD8 clonotypes in ibrutinib-treated CLL. TCRdb keeps only in-frame clones here, not all; method: immunoSEQ multiplex PCR. The sample lists under 200,000 clones, 81% occurring once. The source was PBMCs, collected after 12 months of ibrutinib treatment. The receptors stem from a human donor with chronic lymphocytic leukemia.

The rearrangement uses TRBV7-2 and TRBJ2-5; 7 nucleotides agree with TRBD1. The J segment lost 5 bases and the V segment lost 5 bases, leaving 5 bases of the junction unmatched. This CDR3 spans 13 amino acids. The germline V gene has CDR1 SGHTA and CDR2 FQGNSA. The CDR3 is CASSPGQKETQYF. The CDR3 region has the DNA TGTGCCAGCAGCCCGGGACAGAAGGAGACCCAGTACTTC.

In its sample, this clone was seen once. V is TRBV9 and J is TRBJ2-1, with 10 bases fitting TRBD2. CDR1 SGDLS and CDR2 YYNGEE come from the germline V gene. This CDR3 spans 15 amino acids. Trimming cost V 2 bases and J 7 bases; bases outside gene matches: 6. This CDR3 reads CASSVTGTSDNEQFF. For the CDR3, the DNA is TGTGCCAGCAGCGTCACCGGGACTAGCGATAATGAGCAGTTCTTC.

The genes are TRBV19 and TRBJ2-5; 10 bases fit TRBD2. The CDR3 extends over 18 amino acids. The germline gives CDR1 LNHDA, CDR2 SQIVND (reference sequence). V lost 2 bases to trimming and J lost 4 bases; unmatched junction nucleotides: 13. CDR3 in DNA: TGTGCCAGTAGTATAAACAGGCGTCTAGCGGGAGTAGGAGAGACCCAGTACTTC. Its translation: CASSINRRLAGVGETQYF.

The chain uses TRBV10-3 and TRBJ2-5; 7 bases line up with TRBD1. J lost 5 bases, V lost 6 bases, and 6 bases had no gene match. Germline loops: CDR1 ENHRY, CDR2 SYGVKD. The CDR3 length is 13 residues. CDR3 bases: TGTGCCATCAGCTCGGACAGGCCGGAGACCCAGTACTTC. It yields the protein CAISSDRPETQYF.

The table lists this clone with a few counts. This chain joins TRBV5-4 and TRBJ1-6; D remains ambiguous. The CDR3 is made up of 13 amino acids. V was cut by 4 bases and J by 8 bases, with 10 bases left in between. Germline CDR1 SGHNT, CDR2 YYREEE (reference sequence). The CDR3 DNA sequence: TGTGCCAGCAGCACCAGTATTGATTCACCCCTCCACTTT. Translation: CASSTSIDSPLHF.

This clone appeared many times. Other DNA sequences in this specimen translate into the identical CDR3. The chain employs TRBV2 and TRBJ1-1; D remains unclear. Trimming shortened V by 7 bases and J by 0 bases, and 9 bases separated the two germline ends. CDR1 and CDR2 (germline): SNHLY, FYNNEI. CDR3 length: 13 residues. CDR3 in amino acids: CASTEGMNTEAFF. The CDR3, as DNA: TGTGCCAGCACCGAAGGCATGAACACTGAAGCTTTCTTT.

This clone was recorded a few times. This chain connects TRBV28 to TRBJ1-1; weak D call: TRBD1 (5 bases). V lost 2 bases, J lost 1 base, and 11 bases lay in between. CDR1 is MDHEN and CDR2 is SYDVKM in the germline V gene. The CDR3 spans 15 residues. The CDR3 DNA reads as TGTGCCAGCAGTTTAGGGGGGAGGGCGAACACTGAAGCTTTCTTT. It specifies CASSLGGRANTEAFF. The full variable domain, its missing parts supplied by reference TRBV28 and TRBJ1-1, is DVKVTQSSRYLVKRTGEKVFLECVQDMDHENMFWYRQDPGLGLRLIYFSYDVKMKEKGDIPEGYSVSREKKERFSLILESASTNQTSMYLCASSLGGRANTEAFFGQGTRLTVV.

This clone occurred many times. The chain employs TRBV5-5 and TRBJ1-2, with TRBD1 identical over 8 bases. Looked up from germline, CDR1 is SGHKS and CDR2 is YYEKEE (reference sequence). This CDR3 region has 15 residues. J was trimmed by 7 bases and V by 1 base; bases with no gene match: 9. In DNA, the CDR3 is TGTGCCAGCAGCTTGAGGGGACAGGACGGCGTTGGCTACACCTTC. Protein product: CASSLRGQDGVGYTF. Based on the CDR3 plus reference TRBV5-5 and TRBJ1-2, the full variable domain is DAGVTQSPTHLIKTRGQQVTLRCSPISGHKSVSWYQQVLGQGPQFIFQYYEKEERGRGNFPDRFSARQFPNYSSELNVNALLLGDSALYLCASSLRGQDGVGYTFGSGTRLTVV.

This chain uses TRBV5-1 with TRBJ2-7; D is unresolved. Deletions cut 0 bases from V and 0 bases from J, with 10 bases between. In germline, CDR1 is SGHRS, CDR2 YFSETQ. The CDR3 spans 15 residues. As DNA, the CDR3 is TGCGCCAGCAGCTTGGATCGGACGAGCTCCTACGAGCAGTACTTC. It translates to CASSLDRTSSYEQYF.

This chain links TRBV19 with TRBJ2-3, with D possibly TRBD2 on 7 matching bases. This CDR3 is 17 amino acids long. Per germline, CDR1 LNHDA and CDR2 SQIVND (reference sequence). V lost 7 bases and J 2 bases, leaving 22 bases between the germline ends. Here the CDR3 DNA reads TGTGCCAGTATCTCCGGTGGAAGAGGGGGGGACACAGATACGCAGTATTTT. Protein sequence: CASISGGRGGDTDTQYF.

The V and J genes are TRBV7-8 and TRBJ2-1, with D perhaps TRBD1 (5 bases). The CDR3 has 14 amino acids. The V gene lost 2 bases and the J gene lost 8 bases, with 13 bases spanning the gap. Germline V gives CDR1 SGHVS, CDR2 FQNEAQ. CDR3 in DNA: TGTGCCAGCAGCTTAACAGGCTACGGCGATGAGCAGTTCTTC. Its protein product is CASSLTGYGDEQFF.

The V and J genes are TRBV10-3 and TRBJ2-7; TRBD1 agrees at 7 bases. Germline V lookup: CDR1 ENHRY, CDR2 SYGVKD. After removal of 3 bases from V and 5 bases from J, the junction contained 1 base not matched to a gene. The CDR3 sequence is 12 residues long. The CDR3: CAISDTGDEQYF. CDR3 bases: TGTGCCATCAGTGATACAGGGGACGAGCAGTACTTC.

The chain uses TRBV23-1 and TRBJ2-7; 7 bases line up with TRBD1. TRBV23-1 is filed as an ORF, its function uncertain. The trim removed 5 bases at V and 2 bases at J, leaving 18 bases unmatched. This CDR3 region has 18 residues. The CDR3 sequence: CASSNKGLWDSQTYEQYF. For the CDR3, the DNA is TGCGCCAGCAGTAACAAGGGATTATGGGACAGCCAGACCTACGAGCAGTACTTC.

This clone came up a few times. The J gene is TRBJ2-1, the V gene TRBV5-1; 14 positions agree with TRBD2. The CDR3 is 16 amino acids. V lost 8 bases and J lost 4; bases outside the gene matches: 8. CDR1 and CDR2 (germline): SGHRS, YFSETQ. The CDR3 DNA is TGCGCCAGTATGACTAGCGGGAGGGATACTTACAATGAGCAGTTCTTC. Its translation is CASMTSGRDTYNEQFF.

The count of this clone is one. The chain couples TRBV21-1 to TRBJ2-1; TRBD2 reflects the table's D call only, with no check against the DNA. TRBV21-1 corresponds to a pseudogene. The CDR3 totals 20 residues. The CDR3 coding sequence is TGTGCCAGCAGCGGGGCTGGAATAGCGGGAGGGCCAGTATCCTACAATGAGCAGTTCTTC. Protein sequence: CASSGAGIAGGPVSYNEQFF.

This chain joins TRBV9 and TRBJ1-6; D is uncertain. V was cut by 3 bases and J by 7 bases, with 5 bases left in between. The CDR3 spans 12 residues. Germline V gene sequence: CDR1 SGDLS, CDR2 YYNGEE. The CDR3 is CASSELNSPLHF. CDR3 sequence (DNA): TGTGCCAGCAGCGAGTTAAATTCACCCCTCCACTTT.

V and J are TRBV10-1 and TRBJ2-2, with 9 bases matching TRBD1. There are 15 residues in the CDR3. Trimming at V came to 6 bases and at J to 3 bases, leaving 5 bases not matched to a gene. Germline loops: CDR1 WNHNN, CDR2 SYGVQD (reference sequence). CDR3 DNA: TGCGCCAGCAGCGGTGGGACAGGGTACACCGGGGAGCTGTTTTTT. Encoded protein: CASSGGTGYTGELFF.

This chain links TRBV5-1 with TRBJ2-2; no clear D. V was pared by 6 bases and J by 5 bases, with 14 bases between. Per the germline V gene, CDR1 is SGHRS and CDR2 is YFSETQ. The CDR3 is 14 amino acids. CDR3 nucleotides: TGCGCCAGCACAATGGGGTCCGAGACCGGGGAGCTGTTTTTT. The encoded protein is CASTMGSETGELFF. The full variable domain, completed using reference TRBV5-1 and TRBJ2-2, is KAGVTQTPRYLIKTRGQQVTLSCSPISGHRSVSWYQQTPGQGLQFLFEYFSETQRNKGNFPGRFSGRQFSNSRSEMNVSTLELGDSALYLCASTMGSETGELFFGEGSRLTVL.

The gene calls are TRBV7-2 and TRBJ1-2; D unclear. V was clipped by 2 bases and J by 7 bases, with 14 bases between them. This CDR3 contains 14 residues. Germline CDR1 and CDR2: SGHTA and FQGNSA. The CDR3: CASSLREFVSGYTF. DNA for the CDR3: TGTGCCAGCAGCTTAAGGGAATTTGTGAGTGGCTACACCTTC.

The chain carries TRBV5-1 and TRBJ2-7; unclear D gene. V lost 1 base, J lost 5 bases, and 4 bases lay in between. Germline values: CDR1 SGHRS, CDR2 YFSETQ. This CDR3 region has 11 residues. The CDR3 here is CASSLRDEQYF. As DNA, the CDR3 is TGCGCCAGCAGCTTGAGGGACGAGCAGTACTTC.

This clone was seen a few times. At one boundary the junction diverges from the germline segment, which might be a read error. The chain uses TRBV6-1 and TRBJ2-7; 13 positions agree with TRBD2. Germline loops: CDR1 MNHNS, CDR2 SASEGT. The CDR3 sequence is 12 residues long. The CDR3 spells CASSEGGLAGPF. CDR3 bases: TGTGCCAGCAGTGAAGGGGGACTAGCGGGACCCTTC.